This TCR beta chain was sequenced for a study of cytomegalovirus exposure and HLA in healthy donors. Only in-frame clones appear in the TCRdb table, and some are missing; sequencing was by immunoSEQ multiplex PCR. The data hold approximately 65,000 clones, with over 95% observed a single time. The donors were part of the validation cohort of roughly 130 subjects. That cohort was separate from the first cohort, which comprised 666 subjects. Sample: PBMCs. This clonotype originated in a woman younger than 35 in good health and CMV-seropositive.

CDR3 in amino acids: CASSPMRQPQHF. Written as DNA, the CDR3 is TGTGCCAGCAGTCCTATGCGGCAGCCCCAGCATTTT. The chain joins TRBV27 to TRBJ1-5, with D uncertain. Trimming shortened V by 5 bases and J by 7 bases, and 9 bases separated the two germline ends. The CDR3 runs to 12 residues. Germline lookup yields CDR1 MNHEY and CDR2 SMNVEV (reference sequence).